These 14 T cell receptor beta chains originate from one sample sequenced in a study of CD8 T cells in Susac syndrome. Random hexamers primed reverse transcription of 0.5 to 1 ug RNA. TCRdb reanalysed the immunoSEQ multiplex PCR reads using MiXCR and keeps one entry per CDR3 protein. Of approximately 200,000 distinct CDR3 sequences listed, 95% were seen once; the top ten hold approximately 0.075%. Sequenced sample: CD4+ T cells from PBMCs. The receptors come from a human donor with multiple sclerosis.

The J gene is TRBJ1-6, the V gene TRBV28, with D tentatively TRBD1 (5 bases). Germline CDR1 MDHEN, CDR2 SYDVKM. V was shortened by 8 bases and J by 14 bases, with 19 bases between the two germline ends. The CDR3 consists of 13 residues. CDR3 bases: TGTGCCAGCCGTGGGGGAGGGTTAAGGTCCCTCCACTTT. This gives the protein CASRGGGLRSLHF.

The chain links TRBV3-1 to TRBJ1-2; a possible D gene is TRBD1 (6 bases). Germline V gene sequence: CDR1 LGHDT, CDR2 YNNKEL (reference sequence). V was pared by 1 base and J by 7 bases, with 16 bases between. CDR3 length equals 15 residues. CDR3 coding DNA: TGTGCCAGCAGCCAAGGAAAAGGGGGTATTGCTGGCTACACCTTC. Its protein product is CASSQGKGGIAGYTF. The entire variable domain, with the rest obtained from reference TRBV3-1 and TRBJ1-2, is as follows: DTAVSQTPKYLVTQMGNDKSIKCEQNLGHDTMYWYKQDSKKFLKIMFSYNNKELIINETVPNRFSPKSPDKAHLNLHINSLELGDSAVYFCASSQGKGGIAGYTFGSGTRLTVV.

The chain uses TRBV9 and TRBJ2-1; tentatively, D is TRBD1 (5 bases). The CDR3 runs 15 residues. The V end lost 0 bases, the J end lost 10 bases, and 17 bases lay between the germline ends. Germline-derived CDR1 and CDR2 are SGDLS and YYNGEE. The CDR3 nucleotides are TGTGCCAGCAGCGTAGATAGGGGCGGTAGGGCCGAGCAGTTCTTC. Encoded protein: CASSVDRGGRAEQFF. Together with reference TRBV9 and TRBJ2-1, the CDR3 gives the full variable domain: DSGVTQTPKHLITATGQRVTLRCSPRSGDLSVYWYQQSLDQGLQFLIQYYNGEERAKGNILERFSAQQFPDLHSELNLSSLELGDSALYFCASSVDRGGRAEQFFGPGTRLTVL.

The chain has TRBV29-1 and TRBJ1-1; 8 nucleotides align to TRBD1. This CDR3 comprises 12 residues. V lost 7 bases and J lost 1; bases outside the gene matches: 2. The germline CDR1 and CDR2 sequences are SQVTM and ANQGSEA. Here the CDR3 DNA reads TGCAGCGCGGGGACAGGGAACACTGAAGCTTTCTTT. Amino acids: CSAGTGNTEAFF.

V is TRBV15 and J is TRBJ1-5, with TRBD1 identical over 10 bases. Germline CDR1 is LNHNV and CDR2 is YYDKDF (reference sequence). The CDR3 length is 18 residues. V lost 0 bases to trimming and J lost 7 bases; unmatched junction nucleotides: 12. The CDR3 is CATSRDLRQGAPYQPQHF. The CDR3 DNA is TGTGCCACCAGCAGAGATCTCCGACAGGGGGCTCCTTACCAGCCCCAGCATTTT.

The chain has TRBV20-1 and TRBJ1-2; perhaps TRBD1 as D (6 bases). The CDR3 totals 14 residues. The germline CDR1 and CDR2 sequences are DFQATT and SNEGSKA (reference sequence). V lost 0 bases and J 6 bases, leaving 14 bases between the germline ends. The CDR3 reads CSAREDRRPDGYTF. CDR3 nucleotides: TGCAGTGCTAGAGAAGACAGGCGACCGGATGGCTACACCTTC.

This sequence joins TRBV20-1 and TRBJ2-4; 7 nucleotides align to TRBD2. This CDR3 region has 13 residues. Germline V CDR1 and CDR2: DFQATT, SNEGSKA (reference sequence). J was trimmed by 9 bases and V by 0 bases; bases with no gene match: 5. CDR3 DNA: TGCAGTGCTAGAGATTCTAGGGAGGGCATTCAGTACTTC. It codes for CSARDSREGIQYF.

The chain is built from TRBV30 and TRBJ1-5; 7 bases match TRBD1. The CDR3 is made up of 13 amino acids. Looked up from germline, CDR1 is GTSNPN and CDR2 is SVGIG (reference sequence). The ends lost 4 bases at V and 3 bases at J; junction bases unmatched: 3. CDR3 sequence reads: CAWTGGPNQPQHF. Written as DNA, the CDR3 is TGTGCCTGGACAGGGGGTCCCAATCAGCCCCAGCATTTT.

CDR3 nucleotide sequence: TGTGCCACCAGCAGAGATCGGGGCAGGGAAGCTTTCTTT. It specifies CATSRDRGREAFF. The rearrangement joins TRBV15 to TRBJ1-1; tentatively, D is TRBD1 (5 bases). This CDR3 is 13 amino acids long. Trimming pared 0 bases from V and 8 bases from J, leaving 10 bases between. The germline V gene encodes CDR1 LNHNV and CDR2 YYDKDF (reference sequence).

The chain uses TRBV6-1 and TRBJ1-2; 7 bases agree with TRBD1. The CDR3 is made up of 16 amino acids. Germline lookup yields CDR1 MNHNS and CDR2 SASEGT. V lost 5 bases to trimming and J lost 0 bases; unmatched junction nucleotides: 9. The CDR3 bases are TGTGCCAGCAGTCGGGACAGCCTAGTTGCTAACTATGGCTACACCTTC. Translated: CASSRDSLVANYGYTF.

The J gene is TRBJ2-5, the V gene TRBV29-1, with D possibly matching TRBD1 (6 bases). The CDR3 is 12 amino acids. Germline assignment: CDR1 SQVTM and CDR2 ANQGSEA. Trimming took off 6 bases at V and 5 bases at J, with 13 bases between the two ends. CDR3: CSVNRVGETQYF. For the CDR3, the DNA is TGCAGCGTGAACAGGGTTGGGGAGACCCAGTACTTC. Full variable domain (missing parts from reference TRBV29-1 and TRBJ2-5): SAVISQKPSRDICQRGTSLTIQCQVDSQVTMMFWYRQQPGQSLTLIATANQGSEATYESGFVIDKFPISRPNLTFSTLTVSNMSPEDSSIYLCSVNRVGETQYFGPGTRLLVL.

This clonotype has just one count. The V gene is TRBV2, the J gene TRBJ2-1; tentative D call: TRBD1 (6 bases). The germline CDR1 and CDR2 sequences are SNHLY and FYNNEI. The CDR3 is made up of 14 amino acids. The ends were cut back, 8 bases at V and 2 bases at J, with 13 bases in the middle. CDR3: CASETGNPYNEQFF. The CDR3 nucleotides are TGTGCCAGCGAGACAGGCAATCCCTACAATGAGCAGTTCTTC.

The rearrangement links TRBV2 to TRBJ1-2; D is uncertain. Deletions cut 7 bases from V and 6 bases from J, with 15 bases between. CDR3 length: 13 residues. CDR1 is SNHLY and CDR2 is FYNNEI in the germline V gene. The CDR3 here is CASTLRTEHGYTF. CDR3 DNA sequence: TGTGCCAGCACCTTACGGACTGAGCATGGCTACACCTTC. Full variable domain (rest looked up from reference TRBV2 and TRBJ1-2): EPEVTQTPSHQVTQMGQEVILRCVPISNHLYFYWYRQILGQKVEFLVSFYNNEISEKSEIFDDQFSVERPDGSNFTLKIRSTKLEDSAMYFCASTLRTEHGYTFGSGTRLTVV.

The V and J genes are TRBV9 and TRBJ2-3; no reliable D call. V dropped 4 bases and J dropped 3 bases, with 18 bases sitting between them. Germline V gene sequence: CDR1 SGDLS, CDR2 YYNGEE. This CDR3 has 16 amino acids. CDR3 sequence: CASSTLGGSPTDTQYF. The DNA for the CDR3 is TGTGCCAGCAGCACCCTAGGCGGCTCCCCGACAGATACGCAGTATTTT.